This T cell receptor (beta chain) derives from a study of blood T cell repertoires in COVID-19. Background on the study: The United States, Italy and Spain were the sources of the acute and convalescent COVID-19 samples. Sample material is recorded as cDNA or gDNA derived from T cells, B-cell-depleted T cells, or PBMCs.

This CDR3 has 15 amino acids. In germline, CDR1 is LNHDA, CDR2 SQIVND (reference sequence). V lost 3 bases to trimming and J lost 0 bases; unmatched junction nucleotides: 3. Per the original methods: Counts of nucleated cells, estimated from reference gene primer amplification, were obtained. Measured with immunoSEQ multiplex PCR; TCRdb has only the in-frame clones, and not every one. D and trimming were read from the DNA, whereas the V and J calls and clone size are those reported in that table. The profile shows tens of thousands of clones, around 88% of them singletons. The sample was peripheral blood. This clonotype was obtained from a human donor in a cohort sampled during active COVID-19. The rearrangement links TRBV19 to TRBJ1-2; 8 positions match TRBD1. The CDR3 sequence is CASSITGGTNYGYTF. DNA for the CDR3: TGTGCCAGTAGTATCACAGGGGGAACTAACTATGGCTACACCTTC.